These 14 T cell receptor beta chains came from one sample sequenced in a study of T cells in Graves' hyperthyroidism and ophthalmopathy. Amplified TCR beta CDR3 regions came from RNA transcripts. RT-PCR in the first round (using the HTBI primer set) targeted the TCR CDR3. Each CDR3 protein gets one entry after TCRdb re-called the multiplex PCR reads with MiXCR. The profile shows around 600,000 distinct CDR3 sequences, 15% to 19% of them singletons. Sequenced sample: blood. The origin of the receptors is a woman aged 25 to 39 with Graves' hyperthyroidism.

This clonotype was detected ten times or more. This chain connects TRBV6-2 or TRBV6-3 to TRBJ1-5, with TRBD1 matching over 8 bases. Germline V gives CDR1 MNHEY, CDR2 SVGEGT. V dropped 5 bases and J dropped 1; count of bases not matched to a gene: 10. The CDR3 runs 17 residues. CDR3 loop: CASSPPTGDGSNQPQHF. CDR3 sequence (DNA): TGTGCCAGCAGTCCCCCGACAGGGGATGGGAGCAATCAGCCCCAGCATTTT.

This clonotype came up many times. This chain connects TRBV6-2 or TRBV6-3 to TRBJ2-7; tentative D call: TRBD1 (6 bases). Germline CDR1 reads MNHEY; CDR2 reads SVGEGT. V gave up 6 bases and J gave up 2 bases, with 11 bases separating them. The CDR3 spans 13 residues. The CDR3 reads CASRGTSTYEQYF. The CDR3 DNA reads as TGTGCCAGCAGGGGGACATCCACCTACGAGCAGTACTTC.

This clonotype was recorded at least ten times. The CDR3 DNA reads TGTGCCAGCAGCCCCTATGACCGTGACAATGAGCAGTTCTTC. This sequence encodes CASSPYDRDNEQFF. This chain links TRBV6-1 with TRBJ2-1; D call uncertain. The CDR3 has 14 residues. CDR1 and CDR2 from the germline V gene are MNHNS and SASEGT. Trimming cost V 6 bases and J 5 bases, with 14 bases left between them.

The CDR3 coding sequence is TGTGCCAGCAGCCAAGATCTGAGAGGCTCCTACAATGAGCAGTTCTTC. Translating it yields CASSQDLRGSYNEQFF. This chain links TRBV7-2 with TRBJ2-1; unclear D gene. V lost 5 bases and J 0 bases, leaving 14 bases between the germline ends. Germline V gives CDR1 SGHTA, CDR2 FQGNSA. The CDR3 has 16 residues.

This clonotype was found a few times. The V call is TRBV29-1, the J call TRBJ2-3; D gene unclear. With 4 bases removed from V and 2 bases from J, the gap between germline ends came to 7 bases. Germline V CDR1 and CDR2: SQVTM, ANQGSEA. The CDR3 extends over 12 amino acids. The CDR3 region is CSVVHSTDTQYF. The CDR3 DNA reads TGCAGCGTTGTACACTCCACAGATACGCAGTATTTT.

The V call is TRBV5-1, the J call TRBJ1-1; maybe TRBD1 (5 bases). The germline V gene encodes CDR1 SGHRS and CDR2 YFSETQ. Trimming removed 7 bases from V and 6 bases from J, with 19 bases in between. The CDR3 length is 14 residues. The CDR3 coding sequence is TGCGCCAGCCGCGCGGTGTCCGGGGCCCCTGAAGCTTTCTTT. Translating gives CASRAVSGAPEAFF.

This clonotype has a handful of counts. The chain couples TRBV10-2 to TRBJ2-2; TRBD2 aligns across 10 bases. After removal of 2 bases from V and 1 base from J, the junction contained 4 bases not matched to a gene. Germline lookup yields CDR1 WSHSY and CDR2 SAAADI. The CDR3 length is 17 residues. CDR3 DNA: TGCGCCAGCAGTGAGCAGTCTAGCGGGAGGAACACCGGGGAGCTGTTTTTT. As protein: CASSEQSSGRNTGELFF.

This clonotype was counted ten times or more. The V gene is TRBV7-8, the J gene TRBJ2-1; tentative D call: TRBD2 (5 bases). The germline V gene encodes CDR1 SGHVS and CDR2 FQNEAQ. The CDR3 totals 15 residues. V dropped 0 bases and J dropped 2 bases, with 8 bases sitting between them. CDR3 region: CASSLAGNPYNEQFF. The CDR3 coding sequence is TGTGCCAGCAGCTTAGCCGGGAATCCCTACAATGAGCAGTTCTTC. Combining the CDR3 with reference TRBV7-8 and TRBJ2-1 gives the whole variable domain GAGVSQSPRYKVAKRGQDVALRCDPISGHVSLFWYQQALGQGPEFLTYFQNEAQLDKSGLPSDRFFAERPEGSVSTLKIQRTQQEDSAVYLCASSLAGNPYNEQFFGPGTRLTVL.

V usage is TRBV27 and J usage is TRBJ2-7; D possibly uses TRBD1 or TRBD2 (7 bases each). This CDR3 is 18 amino acids long. Germline-derived CDR1 and CDR2 are MNHEY and SMNVEV (reference sequence). Trimming shortened V by 7 bases and J by 0 bases, and 25 bases separated the two germline ends. CDR3 nucleotides: TGTGCCAGCACCCGACAGGGAGGCGTGGGAGGGTTCTCCTACGAGCAGTACTTC. As protein: CASTRQGGVGGFSYEQYF.

This clonotype has at least ten counts. The rearrangement joins TRBV5-1 to TRBJ2-7, with D uncertain. V dropped 1 base and J dropped 3 bases, with 11 bases sitting between them. CDR3 length: 14 amino acids. Germline V gene lookup returns CDR1 SGHRS and CDR2 YFSETQ. CDR3 protein: CASSLTHSSYEQYF. As DNA, the CDR3 is TGCGCCAGCAGCTTGACTCATTCGAGCTACGAGCAGTACTTC.

This clonotype has at least ten counts. This sequence joins TRBV24-1 and TRBJ2-1; TRBD1 is a possible D gene (5 bases). The ends were cut back, 6 bases at V and 12 bases at J, with 14 bases in the middle. The CDR3 extends over 12 amino acids. The V gene's germline CDR1 is KGHDR and CDR2 SFDVKD. CDR3 coding DNA: TGTGCCACCAGTCAGGGCTCGACGGCGCAGTTCTTC. It codes for CATSQGSTAQFF.

The chain has TRBV20-1 and TRBJ2-7; 10 bases are a match to TRBD1. The CDR3 loop spans 14 amino acids. Germline lookup yields CDR1 DFQATT and CDR2 SNEGSKA (reference sequence). The ends lost 5 bases at V and 4 bases at J; junction bases unmatched: 8. CDR3 sequence: CSAPGTGASYEQYF. CDR3 bases: TGCAGTGCTCCCGGGACAGGGGCTTCGTACGAGCAGTACTTC.

This clonotype came up many times. V gene TRBV7-2 combines with J gene TRBJ2-3; possible D gene TRBD2, 5 bases. Germline-derived CDR1 and CDR2 are SGHTA and FQGNSA. V lost 5 bases and J lost 2, with 11 bases in between. The CDR3 is made up of 14 amino acids. The CDR3 loop is CASSESGNTDTQYF. The CDR3 nucleotides are TGTGCCAGCAGCGAGAGCGGTAACACAGATACGCAGTATTTT.

This clonotype was counted a few times. The chain employs TRBV10-3 and TRBJ2-7; D uncertain. CDR1 is ENHRY and CDR2 is SYGVKD in the germline V gene. CDR3 size: 11 residues. Trimming took 5 bases from V and 6 from J, leaving 8 bases between them. The CDR3 DNA reads as TGTGCCATCAGTTTATTCGGCGAGCAGTACTTC. Its protein product is CAISLFGEQYF.